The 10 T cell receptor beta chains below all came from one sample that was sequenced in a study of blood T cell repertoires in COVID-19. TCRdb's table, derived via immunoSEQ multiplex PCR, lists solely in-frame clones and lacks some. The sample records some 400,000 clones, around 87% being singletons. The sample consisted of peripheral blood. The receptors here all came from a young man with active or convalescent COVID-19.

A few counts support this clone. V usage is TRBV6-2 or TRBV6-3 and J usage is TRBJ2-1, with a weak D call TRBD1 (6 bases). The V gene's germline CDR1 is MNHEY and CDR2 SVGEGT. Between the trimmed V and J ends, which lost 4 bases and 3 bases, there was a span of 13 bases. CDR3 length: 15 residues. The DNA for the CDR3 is TGTGCCAGCAGTTCATCCCAGGGGTACTACAATGAGCAGTTCTTC. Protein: CASSSSQGYYNEQFF.

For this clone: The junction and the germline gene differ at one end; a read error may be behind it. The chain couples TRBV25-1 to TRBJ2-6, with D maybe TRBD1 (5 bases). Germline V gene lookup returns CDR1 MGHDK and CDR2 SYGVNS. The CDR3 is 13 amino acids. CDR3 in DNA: TGTGCCAGCAGGGGCTCTGGGGCCAACGTGCTGACTTTC. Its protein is CASRGSGANVLTF.

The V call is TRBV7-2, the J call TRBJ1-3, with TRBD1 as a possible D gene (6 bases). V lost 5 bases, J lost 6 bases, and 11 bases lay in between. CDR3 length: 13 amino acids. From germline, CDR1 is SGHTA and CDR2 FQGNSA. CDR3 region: CASSVRTENTIYF. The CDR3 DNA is TGTGCCAGCAGCGTTCGGACAGAAAACACCATATATTTT.

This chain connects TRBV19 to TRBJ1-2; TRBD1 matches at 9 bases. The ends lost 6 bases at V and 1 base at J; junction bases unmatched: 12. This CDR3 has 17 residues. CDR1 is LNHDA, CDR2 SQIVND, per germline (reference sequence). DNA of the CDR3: TGTGCCAGTAGCGACACAGGGGGCGCTCAGAGTAACTATGGCTACACCTTC. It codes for CASSDTGGAQSNYGYTF.

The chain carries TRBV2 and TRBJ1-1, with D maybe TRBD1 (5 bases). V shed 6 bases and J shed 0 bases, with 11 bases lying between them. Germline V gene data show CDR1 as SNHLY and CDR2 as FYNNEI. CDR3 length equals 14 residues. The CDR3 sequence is CASRGHSMNTEAFF. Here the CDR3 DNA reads TGTGCCAGCAGAGGACACAGCATGAACACTGAAGCTTTCTTT. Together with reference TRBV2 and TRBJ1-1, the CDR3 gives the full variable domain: EPEVTQTPSHQVTQMGQEVILRCVPISNHLYFYWYRQILGQKVEFLVSFYNNEISEKSEIFDDQFSVERPDGSNFTLKIRSTKLEDSAMYFCASRGHSMNTEAFFGQGTRLTVV.

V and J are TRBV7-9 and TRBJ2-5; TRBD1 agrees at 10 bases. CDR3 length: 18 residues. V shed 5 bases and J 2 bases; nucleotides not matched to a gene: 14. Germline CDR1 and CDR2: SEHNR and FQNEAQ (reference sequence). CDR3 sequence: CASSGRAPGQGVQETQYF. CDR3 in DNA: TGTGCCAGCAGCGGGAGGGCTCCAGGACAGGGGGTGCAAGAGACCCAGTACTTC.

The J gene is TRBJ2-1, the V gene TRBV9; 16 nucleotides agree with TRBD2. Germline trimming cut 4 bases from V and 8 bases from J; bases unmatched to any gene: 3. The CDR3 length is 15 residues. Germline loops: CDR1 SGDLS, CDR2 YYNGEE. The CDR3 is CASSPGTSGRDEQFF. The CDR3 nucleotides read TGTGCCAGCAGCCCGGGGACTAGCGGGAGGGATGAGCAGTTCTTC.

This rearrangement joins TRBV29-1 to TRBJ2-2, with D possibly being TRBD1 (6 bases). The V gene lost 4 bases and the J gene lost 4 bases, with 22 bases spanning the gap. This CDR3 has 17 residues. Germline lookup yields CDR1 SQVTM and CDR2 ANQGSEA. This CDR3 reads CSVGTTGGQRFTGELFF. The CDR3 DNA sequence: TGCAGCGTTGGAACCACAGGAGGACAGCGATTCACCGGGGAGCTGTTTTTT.

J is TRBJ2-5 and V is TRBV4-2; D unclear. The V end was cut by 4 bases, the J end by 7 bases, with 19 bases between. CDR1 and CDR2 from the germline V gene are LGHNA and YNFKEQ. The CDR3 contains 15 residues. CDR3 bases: TGTGCCAGCAGCCGAGATACGGGTCCCAAGTCGACCCAGTACTTC. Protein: CASSRDTGPKSTQYF.

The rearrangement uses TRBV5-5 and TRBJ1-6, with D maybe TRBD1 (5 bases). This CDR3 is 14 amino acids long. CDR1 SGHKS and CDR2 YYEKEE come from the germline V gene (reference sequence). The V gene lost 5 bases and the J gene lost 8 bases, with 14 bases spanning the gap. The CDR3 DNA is TGTGCCAGCAGATGGGGACTAACGGATTCACCCCTCCACTTT. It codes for CASRWGLTDSPLHF. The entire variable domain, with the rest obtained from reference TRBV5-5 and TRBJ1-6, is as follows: DAGVTQSPTHLIKTRGQQVTLRCSPISGHKSVSWYQQVLGQGPQFIFQYYEKEERGRGNFPDRFSARQFPNYSSELNVNALLLGDSALYLCASRWGLTDSPLHFGNGTRLTVT.